This entry features one T cell receptor (beta chain) sequence. Its antigen is still unknown. The CDR3 runs to 13 residues. V shed 7 bases and J 8 bases; nucleotides not matched to a gene: 10. Template switching introduced a universal primer site, and the cDNA bore unique molecular identifiers. From the 5' RACE reads, TCRdb called clonotypes with MiXCR, one entry per CDR3 protein. The table lists roughly 250,000 distinct CDR3 sequences, about 7% of them singletons. The source of the sample is a study of identical twins. Study results and caveats: Out-of-frame alpha sequences common to twins exhibited a surplus of low generation probability.

The sample was also reused in another study, on yellow fever vaccine responses in identical twins. As that study records: The authors reported partly convergent, partly personalized vaccine responses in identical twins.

The chain employs TRBV12-3 or TRBV12-4 and TRBJ1-2, with 7 nucleotides matching TRBD1. This clonotype was obtained from a woman aged 18-29 years in good health. Input material: memory (CD45RO+) T cells sorted from blood. The CDR3 coding sequence is TGTGCCAGCAACCAGGGGGTATCAACAGGCTACACCTTC. The encoded protein is CASNQGVSTGYTF.